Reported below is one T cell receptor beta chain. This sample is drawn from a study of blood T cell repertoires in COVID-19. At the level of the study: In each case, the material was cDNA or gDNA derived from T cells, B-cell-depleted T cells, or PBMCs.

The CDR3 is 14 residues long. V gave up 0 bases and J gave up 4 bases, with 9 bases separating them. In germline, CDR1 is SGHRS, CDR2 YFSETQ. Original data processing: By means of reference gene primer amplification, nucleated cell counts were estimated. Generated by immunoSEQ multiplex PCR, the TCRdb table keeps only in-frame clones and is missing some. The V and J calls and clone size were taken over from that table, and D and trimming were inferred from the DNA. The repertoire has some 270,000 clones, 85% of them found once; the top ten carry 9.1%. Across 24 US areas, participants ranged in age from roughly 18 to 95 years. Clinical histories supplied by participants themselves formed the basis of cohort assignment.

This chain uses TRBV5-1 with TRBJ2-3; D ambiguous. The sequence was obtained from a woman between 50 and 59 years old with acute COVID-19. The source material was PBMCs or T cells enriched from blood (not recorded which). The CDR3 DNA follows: TGCGCCAGCAGCTTGGAAGTAGGAGCAGATACGCAGTATTTT. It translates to CASSLEVGADTQYF.